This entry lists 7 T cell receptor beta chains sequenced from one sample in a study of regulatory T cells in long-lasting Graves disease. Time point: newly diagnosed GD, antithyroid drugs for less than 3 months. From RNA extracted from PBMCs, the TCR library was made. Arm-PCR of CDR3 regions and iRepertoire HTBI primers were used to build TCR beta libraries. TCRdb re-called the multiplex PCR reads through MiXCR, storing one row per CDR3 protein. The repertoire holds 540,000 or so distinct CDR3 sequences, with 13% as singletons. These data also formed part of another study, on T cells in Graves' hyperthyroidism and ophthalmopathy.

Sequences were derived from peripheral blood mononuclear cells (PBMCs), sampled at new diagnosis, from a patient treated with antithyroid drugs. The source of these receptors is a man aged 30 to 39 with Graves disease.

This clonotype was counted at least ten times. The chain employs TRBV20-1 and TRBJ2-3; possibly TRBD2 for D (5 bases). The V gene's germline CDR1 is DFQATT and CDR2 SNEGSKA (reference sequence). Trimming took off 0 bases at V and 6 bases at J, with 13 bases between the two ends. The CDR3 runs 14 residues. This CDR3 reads CSAREGGFGDTQYF. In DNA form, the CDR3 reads TGCAGTGCTAGAGAGGGCGGGTTCGGGGATACGCAGTATTTT.

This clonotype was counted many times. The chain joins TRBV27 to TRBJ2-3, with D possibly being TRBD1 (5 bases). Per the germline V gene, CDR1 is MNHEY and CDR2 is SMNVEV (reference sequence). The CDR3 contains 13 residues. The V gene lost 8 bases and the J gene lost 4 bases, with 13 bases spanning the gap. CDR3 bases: TGTGCCAGCTTTGGACACCCCGCAGATACGCAGTATTTT. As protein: CASFGHPADTQYF.

The CDR3 DNA reads TGTGCCAGCAGCACCGTACAGGGTTCGAACACCGGGGAGCTGTTTTTT. It yields the protein CASSTVQGSNTGELFF. The rearrangement links TRBV13 to TRBJ2-2; tentatively, D is TRBD1 (6 bases). The CDR3 is 16 amino acids. Trimming removed 5 bases at V and 0 bases at J, with 13 bases between. Germline V CDR1 and CDR2: PRHDT, FYEKMQ (reference sequence).

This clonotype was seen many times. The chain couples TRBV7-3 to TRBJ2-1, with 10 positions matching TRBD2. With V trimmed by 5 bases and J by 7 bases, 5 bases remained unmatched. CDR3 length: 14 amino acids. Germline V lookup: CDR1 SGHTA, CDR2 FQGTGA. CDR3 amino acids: CASSPSGRKNEQFF. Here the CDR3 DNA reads TGTGCCAGCAGCCCTAGCGGGAGAAAAAATGAGCAGTTCTTC. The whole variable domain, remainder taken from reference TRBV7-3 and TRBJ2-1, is GAGVSQTPSNKVTEKGKYVELRCDPISGHTALYWYRQSLGQGPEFLIYFQGTGAADDSGLPNDRFFAVRPEGSVSTLKIQRTERGDSAVYLCASSPSGRKNEQFFGPGTRLTVL.

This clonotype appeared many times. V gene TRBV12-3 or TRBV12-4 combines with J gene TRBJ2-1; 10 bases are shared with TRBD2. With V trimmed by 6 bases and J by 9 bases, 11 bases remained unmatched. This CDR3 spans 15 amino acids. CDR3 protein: CASRSLAGDAGEQFF. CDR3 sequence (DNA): TGTGCCAGCAGGTCTCTAGCGGGAGACGCGGGTGAGCAGTTCTTC.

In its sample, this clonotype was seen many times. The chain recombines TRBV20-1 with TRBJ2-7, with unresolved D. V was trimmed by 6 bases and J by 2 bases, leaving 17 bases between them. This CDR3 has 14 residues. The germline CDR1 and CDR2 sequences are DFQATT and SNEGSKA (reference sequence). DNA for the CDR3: TGCAGTGCCCCGGATGCTAGTCAACCCTACGAGCAGTACTTC. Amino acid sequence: CSAPDASQPYEQYF.

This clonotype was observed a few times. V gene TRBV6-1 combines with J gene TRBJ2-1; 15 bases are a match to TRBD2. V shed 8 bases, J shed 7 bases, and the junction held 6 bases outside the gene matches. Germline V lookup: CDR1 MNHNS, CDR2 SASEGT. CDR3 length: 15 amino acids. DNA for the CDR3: TGTGCCAGCCCAGAGGGACTAGCGGGAGGAAATGAGCAGTTCTTC. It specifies CASPEGLAGGNEQFF.